This T cell receptor beta chain was captured by sequencing in a study of OX40 agonist ivuxolimab in advanced cancers. Whole-study results and caveats: Relative to CD4+, CD8+ T cells held more expanded clones on average.

Clones were read by immunoSEQ multiplex PCR, and TCRdb kept only the in-frame ones, dropping some. Of approximately 100,000 clones listed, less than 95% are singletons. Trimming stripped 4 bases from V and 11 bases from J, with 21 bases between. The germline V gene has CDR1 MDHEN and CDR2 SYDVKM. CDR3 length: 14 residues. On this clone itself: Its target is unknown.

This sequence was found in an adult with an advanced solid tumor such as melanoma, head and neck, liver or kidney cancer. The rearrangement links TRBV28 to TRBJ2-7, with D perhaps being TRBD1 or TRBD2 (5 bases each). The specimen was CD4+ or CD8+ T cells sorted from blood, collected in a trial of the OX40 agonist ivuxolimab. CDR3 region: CASSSEGRLLGEYF. The DNA for the CDR3 is TGTGCCAGCAGTTCCGAAGGCAGACTTTTGGGGGAGTACTTC.